This TCR beta chain stems from a study of cytomegalovirus exposure and HLA in healthy donors. In the PCR, 60 Vbeta and 13 Jbeta primers were used. The data were produced by immunoSEQ multiplex PCR, yet TCRdb's version contains in-frame clones alone and is incomplete. The sample includes under 200,000 clones, about 77% of them seen just once. Findings of the study overall: Altogether, some 170 TCR beta chains were recorded as cytomegalovirus-associated. It was only CMV serostatus that was available as immune exposure information. A later analysis, which compared TCR beta chains of equal frequency, found the HLA-associated ones more clonally expanded.

This clone was detected once. Its antigen is currently unknown. The sequenced sample consisted of PBMCs. This clonotype originated in a man in his 60s in good health and CMV-seronegative.

The CDR3 sequence is CASSLTGDRGNSPLHF. The CDR3 bases are TGCGCCAGCAGCTTGACTGGGGACAGGGGTAATTCACCCCTCCACTTT. The chain links TRBV5-1 to TRBJ1-6, with 10 positions matching TRBD1. The CDR3 loop spans 16 amino acids. Germline CDR1 reads SGHRS; CDR2 reads YFSETQ. Unmatched junction bases numbered 4, after V lost 1 base and J lost 6 bases.